Only one count was recorded for the clone carrying this T cell receptor (beta chain). Other DNA variants within this sample encode the same CDR3. This specimen comes from a study of blood T cell repertoires in COVID-19. The CDR3 is 14 amino acids. CDR1 SEHNR and CDR2 FQNEAQ come from the germline V gene (reference sequence). V lost 0 bases to trimming and J lost 4 bases, with 9 bases between them. Measured with immunoSEQ multiplex PCR; TCRdb has only the in-frame clones, and not every one. The sample comprises fewer than 250,000 clones, roughly 80% of which are singletons, and 6.9% rests with the top ten.

This TCR was recovered from a man between 60 and 75 years old with acute or convalescent COVID-19. The chain employs TRBV7-9 and TRBJ1-1; D possibly corresponds to TRBD1 (5 bases). The sample taken for sequencing was peripheral blood. The CDR3 bases are TGTGCCAGCAGCTTAGCGGCGGGGGGCACTGAAGCTTTCTTT. Residues: CASSLAAGGTEAFF. The full variable domain, rest sourced from reference TRBV7-9 and TRBJ1-1, is DTGVSQNPRHKITKRGQNVTFRCDPISEHNRLYWYRQTLGQGPEFLTYFQNEAQLEKSRLLSDRFSAERPKGSFSTLEIQRTEQGDSAMYLCASSLAAGGTEAFFGQGTRLTVV.